This T cell receptor (beta chain) was retrieved from a study of monozygotic twins with inflammatory bowel disease. The CDR3 is made up of 15 amino acids. Germline V gene data show CDR1 as SGHRS and CDR2 as YFSETQ. The UMIs carried a 6-nucleotide sample barcode, and they were added by template switching. TCRdb re-analyzed the 5' RACE reads; it lists each CDR3 protein once, without DNA. The data include around 140,000 distinct CDR3 sequences; the top ten clones carry about 2.6%. This chain links TRBV5-1 with TRBJ1-2; no DNA is available, so the TRBD1 call from TCRdb remains unchecked. Sequencing was performed on blood. This clonotype originated in a human donor with ulcerative colitis or Crohn's disease, or a healthy co-twin of an affected twin (not recorded which). CDR3 amino acids: CASSPSTERYYGYTF.